The 20 T cell receptor beta chains given below trace back to one sample, sequenced in a study of shared clonotypes between healthy human individuals. Clones were sequenced by immunoSEQ multiplex PCR, and TCRdb holds only the in-frame ones, with some missing. The sample gives fewer than 1.6 million clones, roughly 98.5% of which show up once; around 0.33% is in the top ten. Sequenced sample: naive CD4+ T cells sorted from blood. Subset denoted: CD45RA+ positively selected. These TCRs come from a man aged 25-45 years in good health.

The V and J genes are TRBV30 and TRBJ2-5; D is unresolved. CDR3 size: 13 residues. In germline, CDR1 is GTSNPN, CDR2 SVGIG (reference sequence). The ends were cut back, 5 bases at V and 2 bases at J, with 12 bases in the middle. The CDR3 spells CAWDGPEQETQYF. In DNA form, the CDR3 reads TGTGCCTGGGATGGGCCGGAACAAGAGACCCAGTACTTC. Drawing the rest from reference TRBV30 and TRBJ2-5, the complete variable domain is SQTIHQWPATLVQPVGSPLSLECTVEGTSNPNLYWYRQAAGRGLQLLFYSVGIGQISSEVPQNLSASRPQDRQFILSSKKLLLSDSGFYLCAWDGPEQETQYFGPGTRLLVL.

The chain couples TRBV14 to TRBJ2-7, with 9 bases lining up with TRBD1. The CDR3 totals 16 residues. The ends lost 1 base at V and 7 bases at J; junction bases unmatched: 11. Per germline, CDR1 SGHDN and CDR2 FVKESK. The CDR3 nucleotides read TGTGCCAGCAGCCAAGCCACCGGGACAGGGTTGAGGGAGCAGTACTTC. Encoded protein: CASSQATGTGLREQYF.

The genes are TRBV4-1 and TRBJ1-1, with TRBD1 matching 7 bases. There are 15 residues in the CDR3. Per germline, CDR1 MGHRA and CDR2 YSYEKL. The J segment lost 7 bases and the V segment lost 0 bases, leaving 8 bases of the junction unmatched. CDR3 protein: CASSQDPGTDGEAFF. The CDR3 DNA reads as TGCGCCAGCAGCCAAGACCCCGGGACAGATGGTGAAGCTTTCTTT.

The rearrangement links TRBV7-9 to TRBJ1-3; possible D gene TRBD1, 6 bases. This CDR3 is 18 amino acids long. Trimming shortened V by 5 bases and J by 0 bases, and 20 bases separated the two germline ends. The germline CDR1 and CDR2 sequences are SEHNR and FQNEAQ (reference sequence). For the CDR3, the DNA is TGTGCCAGCAGCCCCAAAAGTGGACAGATGACCTCTGGAAACACCATATATTTT. As protein: CASSPKSGQMTSGNTIYF.

The J gene is TRBJ2-2, the V gene TRBV28, with D perhaps TRBD1 (6 bases). Germline V CDR1 and CDR2: MDHEN, SYDVKM. V gave up 7 bases and J gave up 7 bases, with 19 bases separating them. This CDR3 spans 15 amino acids. CDR3 protein: CASTPGHLFRGELFF. The DNA for the CDR3 is TGTGCCAGCACCCCGGGACATCTTTTCCGCGGGGAGCTGTTTTTT.

The chain combines TRBV27 with TRBJ1-5, with a weak D call TRBD1 (6 bases). The V end was cut by 5 bases, the J end by 0 bases, with 11 bases between. CDR3 size: 15 residues. Germline loops: CDR1 MNHEY, CDR2 SMNVEV (reference sequence). The CDR3 protein is CASSRDINSNQPQHF. As DNA, the CDR3 is TGTGCCAGCAGTCGGGACATCAATAGCAATCAGCCCCAGCATTTT.

Comments on this clone: This specimen includes other DNA sequences encoding the same CDR3. The J gene is TRBJ2-3, the V gene TRBV5-1, with a weak D call TRBD1 (5 bases). V dropped 0 bases and J dropped 0 bases, with 8 bases sitting between them. Germline V gene lookup returns CDR1 SGHRS and CDR2 YFSETQ. The CDR3 consists of 15 residues. The chain's CDR3 is CASSLGQSSTDTQYF. The CDR3 region has the DNA TGCGCCAGCAGCTTGGGACAGTCTAGCACAGATACGCAGTATTTT.

The CDR3 DNA is TGTGCCAGCAGCTTCCGGGACAGGGGGGTCTCTGGGGCCAACGTCCTGACTTTC. It encodes CASSFRDRGVSGANVLTF. This rearrangement joins TRBV7-8 to TRBJ2-6, with 11 bases that match TRBD1. V trimming: 3 bases; J trimming: 0 bases; junction bases outside the gene matches: 4. This CDR3 is 18 amino acids long. The germline CDR1 and CDR2 sequences are SGHVS and FQNEAQ.

This chain links TRBV5-1 with TRBJ2-7, with 7 nucleotides matching TRBD1. Germline-derived CDR1 and CDR2 are SGHRS and YFSETQ. J was trimmed by 2 bases and V by 3 bases; bases with no gene match: 8. The CDR3 contains 15 residues. This CDR3 is CASSSGDSYTYEQYF. The CDR3 DNA reads as TGCGCCAGCAGCTCTGGGGACAGCTATACCTACGAGCAGTACTTC.

V and J are TRBV6-5 and TRBJ2-1; 11 nucleotides line up with TRBD2. This CDR3 has 15 amino acids. Losses at the gene ends were 5 bases for V and 8 bases for J; bases not matched to a gene: 8. Per germline, CDR1 MNHEY and CDR2 SVGAGI. The DNA of the CDR3 is TGTGCCAGCAGTACGCAACTAGCGGGAGTCGATGAGCAGTTCTTC. Residues: CASSTQLAGVDEQFF.

CDR3 sequence: CASSPDSDEKLFF. CDR3 in DNA: TGCGCCAGCAGCCCCGACAGCGATGAAAAACTGTTTTTT. The chain is built from TRBV4-1 and TRBJ1-4, with TRBD1 as a possible D gene (5 bases). The ends were cut back, 4 bases at V and 6 bases at J, with 9 bases in the middle. CDR1 and CDR2 from the germline V gene are MGHRA and YSYEKL. The CDR3 is made up of 13 amino acids.

The V and J genes are TRBV2 and TRBJ2-7; 11 nucleotides match TRBD1. The junction had 6 bases not matched to a gene; V was cut back by 5 bases and J by 6 bases. This CDR3 comprises 14 residues. Germline lookup yields CDR1 SNHLY and CDR2 FYNNEI. The CDR3 region is CASSRTGGEVEQYF. The CDR3 nucleotides are TGTGCCAGCAGTAGGACAGGGGGCGAGGTCGAGCAGTACTTC. Full variable domain (outside the CDR3, taken from reference TRBV2 and TRBJ2-7): EPEVTQTPSHQVTQMGQEVILRCVPISNHLYFYWYRQILGQKVEFLVSFYNNEISEKSEIFDDQFSVERPDGSNFTLKIRSTKLEDSAMYFCASSRTGGEVEQYFGPGTRLTVT.

The rearrangement links TRBV30 to TRBJ2-1, with D perhaps TRBD2 (5 bases). The germline CDR1 and CDR2 sequences are GTSNPN and SVGIG (reference sequence). The CDR3 contains 16 residues. The ends were cut back, 0 bases at V and 2 bases at J, with 14 bases in the middle. The chain's CDR3 is CAWSVPRTHTYNEQFF. The CDR3 nucleotides are TGTGCCTGGAGTGTACCTCGGACTCATACCTACAATGAGCAGTTCTTC. Supplemented by reference TRBV30 and TRBJ2-1, the full variable domain reads SQTIHQWPATLVQPVGSPLSLECTVEGTSNPNLYWYRQAAGRGLQLLFYSVGIGQISSEVPQNLSASRPQDRQFILSSKKLLLSDSGFYLCAWSVPRTHTYNEQFFGPGTRLTVL.

This chain uses TRBV7-8 with TRBJ2-1, with a weak D call TRBD1 (5 bases). The CDR3 totals 15 residues. Between the trimmed V and J ends, which lost 4 bases and 0 bases, there was a span of 10 bases. CDR1 SGHVS and CDR2 FQNEAQ come from the germline V gene. The CDR3 spells CASSSQGSSYNEQFF. DNA for the CDR3: TGTGCCAGCAGCTCCCAGGGTAGCTCCTACAATGAGCAGTTCTTC.

The chain links TRBV5-1 to TRBJ2-2; D remains ambiguous. CDR3 length: 15 amino acids. The V end lost 0 bases, the J end lost 5 bases, and 11 bases lay between the germline ends. From germline, CDR1 is SGHRS and CDR2 YFSETQ. The DNA for the CDR3 is TGCGCCAGCAGCTTGGGGGCATCGAGGACCGGGGAGCTGTTTTTT. Its translation is CASSLGASRTGELFF. Using reference TRBV5-1 and TRBJ2-2 for the parts outside the CDR3, the full variable domain is KAGVTQTPRYLIKTRGQQVTLSCSPISGHRSVSWYQQTPGQGLQFLFEYFSETQRNKGNFPGRFSGRQFSNSRSEMNVSTLELGDSALYLCASSLGASRTGELFFGEGSRLTVL.

V usage is TRBV29-1 and J usage is TRBJ2-3; D might be TRBD1 (5 bases). The CDR3 totals 11 residues. The germline V and J ends were trimmed by 6 bases and 6 bases, with 10 bases remaining between them. The germline V gene has CDR1 SQVTM and CDR2 ANQGSEA. This chain's CDR3 is CSVDAGDTQYF. In DNA, the CDR3 is TGCAGCGTCGATGCAGGGGATACGCAGTATTTT.

The chain recombines TRBV9 with TRBJ1-2, with D tentatively TRBD1 (5 bases). This CDR3 region has 16 residues. Germline V CDR1 and CDR2: SGDLS, YYNGEE. V was shortened by 3 bases and J by 4 bases, with 19 bases between the two germline ends. The DNA of the CDR3 is TGTGCCAGCAGCGCCGAAGTTGACAGCCGGCCCTATGGCTACACCTTC. Translation: CASSAEVDSRPYGYTF.

V and J are TRBV4-1 and TRBJ1-1; D gene uncertain. CDR3 length: 15 amino acids. From germline, CDR1 is MGHRA and CDR2 YSYEKL. Trimming removed 0 bases from V and 4 bases from J, with 12 bases in between. The chain's CDR3 is CASSQEPSRVTEAFF. As DNA, the CDR3 is TGCGCCAGCAGCCAAGAACCAAGCCGGGTCACTGAAGCTTTCTTT.

The chain couples TRBV7-6 to TRBJ2-2; D uncertain. The germline V gene has CDR1 SGHVS and CDR2 FNYEAQ. The CDR3 contains 15 residues. Trimming took off 5 bases at V and 4 bases at J, with 14 bases between the two ends. In DNA, the CDR3 is TGTGCCAGCAGCCCAGGCAGCTCGGGCACCGGGGAGCTGTTTTTT. It is translated as CASSPGSSGTGELFF. Filled out from reference TRBV7-6 and TRBJ2-2, the complete variable domain reads GAGVSQSPRYKVTKRGQDVALRCDPISGHVSLYWYRQALGQGPEFLTYFNYEAQQDKSGLPNDRFSAERPEGSISTLTIQRTEQRDSAMYRCASSPGSSGTGELFFGEGSRLTVL.

The chain has TRBV28 and TRBJ1-5, with D tentatively TRBD1 (6 bases). The V end was cut by 4 bases, the J end by 2 bases, with 12 bases between. The CDR3 covers 15 residues. Germline loops: CDR1 MDHEN, CDR2 SYDVKM. DNA of the CDR3: TGTGCCAGCAGTTCAACCCGACAGGGCAATCAGCCCCAGCATTTT. Protein: CASSSTRQGNQPQHF.